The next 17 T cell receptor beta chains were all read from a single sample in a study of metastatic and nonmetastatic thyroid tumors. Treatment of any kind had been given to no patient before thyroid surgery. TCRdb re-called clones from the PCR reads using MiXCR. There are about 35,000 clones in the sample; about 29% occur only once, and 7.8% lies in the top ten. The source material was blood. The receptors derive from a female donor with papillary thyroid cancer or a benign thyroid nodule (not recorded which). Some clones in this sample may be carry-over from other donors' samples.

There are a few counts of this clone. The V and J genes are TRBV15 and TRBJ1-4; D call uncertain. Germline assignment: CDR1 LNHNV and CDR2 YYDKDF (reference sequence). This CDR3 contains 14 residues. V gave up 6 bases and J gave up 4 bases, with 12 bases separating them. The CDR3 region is CATRPGGNNEKLFF. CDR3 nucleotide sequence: TGTGCCACCAGACCTGGAGGGAATAATGAAAAACTGTTTTTT.

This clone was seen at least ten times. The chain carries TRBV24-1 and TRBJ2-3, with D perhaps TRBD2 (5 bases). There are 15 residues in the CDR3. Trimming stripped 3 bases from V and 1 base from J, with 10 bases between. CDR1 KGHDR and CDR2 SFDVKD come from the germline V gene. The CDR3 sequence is CATSDLRTGTDTQYF. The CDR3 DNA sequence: TGTGCCACCAGTGATCTCCGGACTGGCACAGATACGCAGTATTTT.

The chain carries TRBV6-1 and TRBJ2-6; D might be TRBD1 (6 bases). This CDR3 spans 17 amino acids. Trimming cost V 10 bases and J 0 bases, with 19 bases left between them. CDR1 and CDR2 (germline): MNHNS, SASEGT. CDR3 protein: CAIKVQGGVSGANVLTF. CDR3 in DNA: TGTGCCATCAAGGTACAGGGCGGAGTCTCTGGGGCCAACGTCCTGACTTTC.

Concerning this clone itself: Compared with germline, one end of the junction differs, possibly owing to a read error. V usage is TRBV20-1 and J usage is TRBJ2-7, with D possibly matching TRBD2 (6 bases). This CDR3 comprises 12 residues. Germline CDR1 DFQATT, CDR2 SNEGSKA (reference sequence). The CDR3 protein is CSLPGLFYEQCF. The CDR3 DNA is TGCAGCTTACCGGGACTTTTCTACGAGCAGTGCTTC.

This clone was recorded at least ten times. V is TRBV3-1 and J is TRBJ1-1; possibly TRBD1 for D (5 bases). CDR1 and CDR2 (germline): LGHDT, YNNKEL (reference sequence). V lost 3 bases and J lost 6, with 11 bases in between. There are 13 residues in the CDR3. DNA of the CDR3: TGTGCCAGCAGCCATGGGGGGAAGGCTGAAGCTTTCTTT. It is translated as CASSHGGKAEAFF.

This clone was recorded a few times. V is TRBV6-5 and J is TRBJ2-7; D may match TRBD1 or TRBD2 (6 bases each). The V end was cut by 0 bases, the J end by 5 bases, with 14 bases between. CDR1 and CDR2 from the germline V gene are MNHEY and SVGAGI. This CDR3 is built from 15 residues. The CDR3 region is CASSYSGRRGDEQYF. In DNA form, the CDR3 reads TGTGCCAGCAGTTACTCCGGTCGGAGGGGGGACGAGCAGTACTTC.

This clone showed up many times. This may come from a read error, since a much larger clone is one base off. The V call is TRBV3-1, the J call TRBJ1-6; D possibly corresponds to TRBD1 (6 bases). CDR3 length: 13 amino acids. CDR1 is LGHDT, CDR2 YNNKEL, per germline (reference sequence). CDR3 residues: CAGSPTGNSPLHF. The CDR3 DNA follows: TGTGCCGGCAGTCCAACAGGGAATTCACCCCTCCACTTT. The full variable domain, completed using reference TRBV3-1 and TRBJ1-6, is DTAVSQTPKYLVTQMGNDKSIKCEQNLGHDTMYWYKQDSKKFLKIMFSYNNKELIINETVPNRFSPKSPDKAHLNLHINSLELGDSAVYFCAGSPTGNSPLHFGNGTRLTVT.

CDR3 coding DNA: TGTGCCATCACTATTAGCGGGAGGGCGTACGAGCAGTACTTC. Translation: CAITISGRAYEQYF. J is TRBJ2-7 and V is TRBV27; 11 bases are a match to TRBD2. Germline assignment: CDR1 MNHEY and CDR2 SMNVEV (reference sequence). Trimming removed 10 bases from V and 4 bases from J; junction bases left unmatched: 9. The CDR3 has 14 residues.

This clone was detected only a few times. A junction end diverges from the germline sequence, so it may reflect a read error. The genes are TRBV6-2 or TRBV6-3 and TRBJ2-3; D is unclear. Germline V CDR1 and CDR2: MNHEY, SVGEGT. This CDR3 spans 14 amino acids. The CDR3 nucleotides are TGTGCCAGCAGTTACTCGGTAGTCACAGATACGCATTATTTT. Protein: CASSYSVVTDTHYF.

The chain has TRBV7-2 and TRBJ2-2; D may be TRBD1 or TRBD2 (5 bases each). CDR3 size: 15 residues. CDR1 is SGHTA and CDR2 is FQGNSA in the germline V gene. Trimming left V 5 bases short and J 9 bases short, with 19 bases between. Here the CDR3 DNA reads TGTGCCAGCAGCGTCCCGGGACGGACCCTGAGGGAGCTGTTTTTT. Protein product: CASSVPGRTLRELFF. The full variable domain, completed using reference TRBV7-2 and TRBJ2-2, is GAGVSQSPSNKVTEKGKDVELRCDPISGHTALYWYRQSLGQGLEFLIYFQGNSAPDKSGLPSDRFSAERTGGSVSTLTIQRTQQEDSAVYLCASSVPGRTLRELFFGEGSRLTVL.

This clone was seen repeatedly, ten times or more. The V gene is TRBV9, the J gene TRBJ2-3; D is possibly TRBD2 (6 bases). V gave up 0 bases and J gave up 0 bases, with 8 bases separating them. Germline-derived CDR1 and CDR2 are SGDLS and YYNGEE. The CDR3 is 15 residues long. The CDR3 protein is CASSVVGTSTDTQYF. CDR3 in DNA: TGTGCCAGCAGCGTAGTAGGGACTAGCACAGATACGCAGTATTTT.

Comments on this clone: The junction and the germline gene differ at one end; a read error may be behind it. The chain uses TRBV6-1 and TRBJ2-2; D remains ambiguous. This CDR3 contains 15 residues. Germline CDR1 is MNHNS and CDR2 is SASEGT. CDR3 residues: CSSSPRDGFTGELFF. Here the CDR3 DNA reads TGTTCCAGCAGCCCCCGTGACGGATTCACCGGGGAGCTGTTTTTT.

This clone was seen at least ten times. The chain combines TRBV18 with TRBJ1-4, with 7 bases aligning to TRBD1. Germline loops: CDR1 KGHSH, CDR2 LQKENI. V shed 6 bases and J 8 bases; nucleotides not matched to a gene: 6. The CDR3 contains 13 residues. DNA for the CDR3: TGTGCCAGCTCGCGTGGACAGGAAGAAAAACTGTTTTTT. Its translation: CASSRGQEEKLFF.

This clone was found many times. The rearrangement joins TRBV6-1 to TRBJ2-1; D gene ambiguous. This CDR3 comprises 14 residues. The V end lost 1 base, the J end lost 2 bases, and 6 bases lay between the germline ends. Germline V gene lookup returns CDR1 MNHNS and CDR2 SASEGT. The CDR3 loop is CASSEGTTYNEQFF. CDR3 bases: TGTGCCAGCAGTGAAGGGACCACCTACAATGAGCAGTTCTTC.

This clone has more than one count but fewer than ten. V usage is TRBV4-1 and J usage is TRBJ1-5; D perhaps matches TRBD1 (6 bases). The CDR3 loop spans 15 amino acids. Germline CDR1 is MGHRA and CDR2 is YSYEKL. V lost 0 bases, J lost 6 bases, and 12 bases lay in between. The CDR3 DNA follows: TGCGCCAGCAGCCAAGAAATGAAGGGGGGTCAGCCCCAGCATTTT. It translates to CASSQEMKGGQPQHF.

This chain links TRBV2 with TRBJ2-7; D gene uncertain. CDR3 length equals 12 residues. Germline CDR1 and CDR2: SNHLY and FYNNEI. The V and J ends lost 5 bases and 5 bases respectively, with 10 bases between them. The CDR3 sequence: CASSRKFDEQYF. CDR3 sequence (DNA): TGTGCCAGCAGTCGTAAATTTGACGAGCAGTACTTC.

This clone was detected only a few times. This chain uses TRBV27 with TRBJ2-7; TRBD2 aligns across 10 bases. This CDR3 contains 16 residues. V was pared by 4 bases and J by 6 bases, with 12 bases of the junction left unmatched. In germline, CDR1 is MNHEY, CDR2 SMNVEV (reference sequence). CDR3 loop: CASSSQGSGRAGEQYF. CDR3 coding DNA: TGTGCCAGCAGTTCCCAAGGAAGCGGGAGGGCCGGCGAGCAGTACTTC.